This note documents a single TCR beta chain sequence. Its antigen is not known. Researchers isolated at least 7 million PBMCs per sample. The data were taken from a study of blood T cells in healthy people across ages. The CDR3 has 15 residues. Germline lookup yields CDR1 SGDLS and CDR2 YYNGEE. V shed 0 bases and J shed 8 bases, with 17 bases lying between them. Together with a sample-barcoded 5' primer, a J-beta primer mix was included in a second PCR lasting about 7 to 11 cycles. Unique molecular identifiers of 12 random nucleotides labeled each cDNA. TCRdb independently ran MiXCR on the 5' RACE reads; one entry per CDR3 protein. There are around 790,000 distinct CDR3 sequences in the sample; 44% occur only once, and roughly 18% lies in the top ten. Study-level results: Strong correlation was found linking TCR beta diversity to naive T cell percentage.

The sample comprised blood. The sequence was collected from a man aged 60-69 years in good health. This sequence joins TRBV9 and TRBJ1-2, with D uncertain. The CDR3 DNA reads as TGTGCCAGCAGCGTAGGCCCAGTCCCTCGCGAGGGCTACACCTTC. This translates into CASSVGPVPREGYTF.